This T cell receptor (beta chain) originates from a study of CD8 T cells in Susac syndrome. Negative isolation yielded the CD8+ and CD4+ T cells, while FACS enriched the TEMRA cells. Reverse transcription of roughly 0.5 to 1 ug RNA was carried out with random hexamers. An immunoSEQ multiplex PCR generated amplified TCR beta CDR3 products spanning 54 Vbeta and 13 Jbeta. TCRdb independently ran MiXCR on the immunoSEQ multiplex PCR reads; one entry per CDR3 protein. This table holds roughly 120,000 distinct CDR3 sequences, 96% found once. The sequenced sample was CD4+ T cells from PBMCs. This clonotype originated in a human donor in good health.

The CDR3 region has the DNA TGCAGCGCAACTAGGGGTTTGGATACGCAGTATTTT. Its protein is CSATRGLDTQYF. The chain combines TRBV29-1 with TRBJ2-3, with D possibly called TRBD1 or TRBD2 (5 bases each). This CDR3 is built from 12 residues. V gave up 7 bases and J gave up 6 bases, with 14 bases separating them. Germline V gene lookup returns CDR1 SQVTM and CDR2 ANQGSEA.